This TCR beta chain was sequenced in a study of cytomegalovirus exposure and HLA in healthy donors. In the PCR, 60 Vbeta and 13 Jbeta primers were used. The method was immunoSEQ multiplex PCR; TCRdb's version includes in-frame clones alone and lacks a portion of them. The table records roughly 100,000 clones, roughly 70% of them present only once. Trimming stripped 3 bases from V and 6 bases from J, with 13 bases between. CDR3 length equals 14 residues. The germline CDR1 and CDR2 sequences are SEHNR and FQNEAQ (reference sequence). Study-level points and caveats: Later work showed greater clonal expansion in HLA-associated TCR beta chains than in equally common others. TCR sequences were mostly rare, though some public TCRs occurred in many donors. Certain sequence variants were highly shared and formed a cluster, and this cluster was likely a sequencing artifact. Per published reports, the classifier diagnosed cytomegalovirus status with high specificity and sensitivity.

About this clone: Its matching antigen is unknown.

Sequencing was done on a sample of PBMCs. The rearrangement joins TRBV7-9 to TRBJ2-3; TRBD2 is a possible D gene (7 bases). This sequence originates from a man aged 40-50 years in good health and CMV-seronegative. The CDR3 reads CASSFGGGGDTQYF. The CDR3 nucleotides read TGTGCCAGCAGCTTTGGGGGGGGCGGGGATACGCAGTATTTT.